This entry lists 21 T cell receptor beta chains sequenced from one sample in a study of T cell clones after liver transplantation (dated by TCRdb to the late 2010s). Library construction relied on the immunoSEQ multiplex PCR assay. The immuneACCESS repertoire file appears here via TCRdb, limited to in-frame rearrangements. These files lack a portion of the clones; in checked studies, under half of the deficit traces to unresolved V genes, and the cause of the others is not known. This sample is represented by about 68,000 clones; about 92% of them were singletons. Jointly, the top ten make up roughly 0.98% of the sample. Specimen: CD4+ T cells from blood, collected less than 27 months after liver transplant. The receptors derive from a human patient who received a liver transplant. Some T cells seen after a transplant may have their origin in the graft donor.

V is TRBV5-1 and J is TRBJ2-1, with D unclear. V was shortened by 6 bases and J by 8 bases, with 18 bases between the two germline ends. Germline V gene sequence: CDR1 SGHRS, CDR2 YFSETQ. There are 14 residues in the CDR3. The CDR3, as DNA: TGCGCCAGCACCGATTTGGGGTCCGGGCATGAGCAGTTCTTC. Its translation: CASTDLGSGHEQFF.

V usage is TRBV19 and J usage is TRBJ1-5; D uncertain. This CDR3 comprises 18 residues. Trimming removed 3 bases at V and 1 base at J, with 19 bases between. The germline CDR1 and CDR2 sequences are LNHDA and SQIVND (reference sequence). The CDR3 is CASSIPRAAVSSNQPQHF. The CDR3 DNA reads TGTGCCAGTAGTATCCCGAGGGCAGCGGTTTCGAGCAATCAGCCCCAGCATTTT.

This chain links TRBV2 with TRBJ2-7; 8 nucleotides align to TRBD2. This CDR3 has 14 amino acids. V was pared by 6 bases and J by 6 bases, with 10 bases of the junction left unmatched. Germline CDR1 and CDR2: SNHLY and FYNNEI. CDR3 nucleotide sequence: TGTGCCAGCAGCCGGGGGGGAGAAGTCGTCGAGCAGTACTTC. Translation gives CASSRGGEVVEQYF.

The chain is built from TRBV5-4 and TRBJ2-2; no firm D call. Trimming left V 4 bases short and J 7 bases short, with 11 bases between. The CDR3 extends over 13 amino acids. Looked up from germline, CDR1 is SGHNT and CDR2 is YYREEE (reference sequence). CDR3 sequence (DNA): TGTGCCAGCAGCCTCGAAATGGACGGGGAGCTGTTTTTT. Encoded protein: CASSLEMDGELFF.

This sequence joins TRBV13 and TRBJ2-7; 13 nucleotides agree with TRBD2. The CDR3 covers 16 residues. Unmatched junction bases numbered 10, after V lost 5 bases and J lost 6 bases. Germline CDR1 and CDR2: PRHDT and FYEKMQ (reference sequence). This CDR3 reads CASSNRLAGGSPEQYF. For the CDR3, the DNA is TGTGCCAGCAGCAATAGACTAGCGGGAGGTTCGCCCGAGCAGTACTTC.

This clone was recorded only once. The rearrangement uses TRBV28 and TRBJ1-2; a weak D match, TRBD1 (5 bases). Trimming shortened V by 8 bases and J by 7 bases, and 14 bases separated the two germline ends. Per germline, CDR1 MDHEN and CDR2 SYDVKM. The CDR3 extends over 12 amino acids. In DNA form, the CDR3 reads TGTGCCAGCCGGGACTGGGGTCGTGGCTACACCTTC. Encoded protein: CASRDWGRGYTF.

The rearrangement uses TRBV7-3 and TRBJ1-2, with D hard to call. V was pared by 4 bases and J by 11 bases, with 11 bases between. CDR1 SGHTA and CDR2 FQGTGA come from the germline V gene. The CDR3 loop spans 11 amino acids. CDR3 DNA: TGTGCCAGCAGCTCGGGTCGGGCGTACACCTTC. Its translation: CASSSGRAYTF.

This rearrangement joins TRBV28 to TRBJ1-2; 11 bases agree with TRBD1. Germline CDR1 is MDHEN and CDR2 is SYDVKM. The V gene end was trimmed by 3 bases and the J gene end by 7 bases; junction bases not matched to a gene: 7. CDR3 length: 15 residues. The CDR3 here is CASSFRRTGGLGYTF. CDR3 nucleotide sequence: TGTGCCAGCAGTTTCAGGCGGACAGGGGGCCTTGGCTACACCTTC.

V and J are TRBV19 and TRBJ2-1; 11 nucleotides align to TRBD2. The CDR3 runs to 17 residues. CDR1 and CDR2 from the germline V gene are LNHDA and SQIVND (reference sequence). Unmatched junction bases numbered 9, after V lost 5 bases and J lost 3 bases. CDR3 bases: TGTGCCAGTAGTTCCAACCGACTAGCGGGACTCTACAATGAGCAGTTCTTC. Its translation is CASSSNRLAGLYNEQFF.

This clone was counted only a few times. This chain's CDR3 is CASGDGSYEQYF. DNA for the CDR3: TGTGCCAGCGGGGACGGCTCCTACGAGCAGTACTTC. This rearrangement joins TRBV7-9 to TRBJ2-7; D is possibly TRBD1 or TRBD2 (5 bases each). Germline V gene lookup returns CDR1 SEHNR and CDR2 FQNEAQ (reference sequence). V was trimmed by 8 bases and J by 0 bases, leaving 8 bases between them. The CDR3 runs 12 residues.

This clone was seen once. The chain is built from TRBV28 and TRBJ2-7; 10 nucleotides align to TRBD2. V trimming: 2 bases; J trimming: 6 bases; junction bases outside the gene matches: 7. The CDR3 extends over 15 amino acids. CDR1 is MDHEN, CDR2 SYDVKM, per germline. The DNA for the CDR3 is TGTGCCAGCAGTTTAAAGGGTCTAGCGGGAGCCGAGCAGTACTTC. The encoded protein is CASSLKGLAGAEQYF.

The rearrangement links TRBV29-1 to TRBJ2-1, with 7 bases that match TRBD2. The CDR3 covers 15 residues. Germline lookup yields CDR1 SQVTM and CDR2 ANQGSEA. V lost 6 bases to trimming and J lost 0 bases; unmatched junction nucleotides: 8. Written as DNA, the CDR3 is TGCAGCGTCCGAGTGGCGGGAGTCTCCTACAATGAGCAGTTCTTC. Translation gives CSVRVAGVSYNEQFF.

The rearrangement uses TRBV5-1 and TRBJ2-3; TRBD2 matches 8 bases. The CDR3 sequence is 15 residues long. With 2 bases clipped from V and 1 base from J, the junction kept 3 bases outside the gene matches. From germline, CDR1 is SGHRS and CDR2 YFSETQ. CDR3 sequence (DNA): TGCGCCAGCAGCTTTACGGGAGGGGGCACAGATACGCAGTATTTT. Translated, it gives CASSFTGGGTDTQYF.

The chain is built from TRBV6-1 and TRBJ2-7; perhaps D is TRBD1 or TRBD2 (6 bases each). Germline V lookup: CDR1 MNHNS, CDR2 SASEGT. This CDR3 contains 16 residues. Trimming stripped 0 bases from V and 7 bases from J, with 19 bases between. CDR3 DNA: TGTGCCAGCAGTGAAGCCGGGGGCTTTTCGCCCGGGGAGCAGTACTTC. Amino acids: CASSEAGGFSPGEQYF.

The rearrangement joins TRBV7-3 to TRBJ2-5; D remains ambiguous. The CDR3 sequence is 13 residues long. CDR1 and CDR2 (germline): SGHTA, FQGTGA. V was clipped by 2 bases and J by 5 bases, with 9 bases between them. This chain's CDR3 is CASSLSGVETQYF. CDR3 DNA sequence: TGTGCCAGCAGCTTATCTGGGGTCGAGACCCAGTACTTC.

Here the CDR3 reads CASSIYTGGFEQFF. The CDR3 DNA follows: TGTGCCAGCAGCATATACACGGGGGGGTTTGAGCAGTTCTTC. V gene TRBV11-2 combines with J gene TRBJ2-1; TRBD2 agrees at 8 bases. Germline loops: CDR1 SGHAT, CDR2 FQNNGV. CDR3 length: 14 residues. V dropped 5 bases and J dropped 9; count of bases not matched to a gene: 9.

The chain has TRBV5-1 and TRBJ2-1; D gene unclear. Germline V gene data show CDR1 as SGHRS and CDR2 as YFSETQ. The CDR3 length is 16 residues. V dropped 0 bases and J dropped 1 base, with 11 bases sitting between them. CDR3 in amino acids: CASSLGFTVSYNEQFF. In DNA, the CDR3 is TGCGCCAGCAGCTTGGGTTTTACCGTTTCCTACAATGAGCAGTTCTTC.

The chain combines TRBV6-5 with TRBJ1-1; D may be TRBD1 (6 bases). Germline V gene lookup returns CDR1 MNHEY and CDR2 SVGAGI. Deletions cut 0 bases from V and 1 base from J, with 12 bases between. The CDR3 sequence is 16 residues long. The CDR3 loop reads CASSYSIQQGNTEAFF. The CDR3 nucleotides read TGTGCCAGCAGTTACTCGATTCAACAGGGGAACACTGAAGCTTTCTTT.

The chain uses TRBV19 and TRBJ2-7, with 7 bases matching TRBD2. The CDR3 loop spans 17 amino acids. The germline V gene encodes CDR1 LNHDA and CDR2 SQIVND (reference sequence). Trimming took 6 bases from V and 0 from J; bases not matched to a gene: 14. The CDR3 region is CASSARVAGPSSYEQYF. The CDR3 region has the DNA TGTGCCAGTAGCGCTAGAGTAGCGGGCCCGAGCTCCTACGAGCAGTACTTC.

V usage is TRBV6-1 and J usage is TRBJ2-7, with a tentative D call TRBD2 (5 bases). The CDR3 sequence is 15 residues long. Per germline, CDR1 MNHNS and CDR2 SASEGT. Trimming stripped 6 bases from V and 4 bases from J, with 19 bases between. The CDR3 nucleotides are TGTGCCAGCAGGCCTAGCAAAGCATCGGGTTACGAGCAGTACTTC. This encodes CASRPSKASGYEQYF.

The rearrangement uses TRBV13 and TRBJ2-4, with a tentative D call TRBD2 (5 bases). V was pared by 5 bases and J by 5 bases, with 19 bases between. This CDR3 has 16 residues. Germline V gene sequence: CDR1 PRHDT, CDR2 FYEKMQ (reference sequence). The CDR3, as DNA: TGTGCCAGCAGCCCCTCGGCGCGGGTTGTGGAAAACATTCAGTACTTC. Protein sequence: CASSPSARVVENIQYF.